One T cell receptor beta chain is described in this entry. The data were produced by immunoSEQ multiplex PCR, yet TCRdb's version contains in-frame clones alone and is incomplete. Among roughly 90,000 clones listed, about 89% were seen once. V lost 6 bases to trimming and J lost 0 bases; unmatched junction nucleotides: 12. Looked up from germline, CDR1 is MDHEN and CDR2 is SYDVKM. The CDR3 is 17 residues long. This sample stems from a study of OX40 agonist ivuxolimab in advanced cancers. At the level of the study: It was permissible to have had prior anti-PD-1, anti-PD-L1 or anti-CTLA-4 therapy, and around 40% had some.

This sequence originates from an adult with an advanced solid tumor such as melanoma, head and neck, liver or kidney cancer. The sample in question was CD4+ or CD8+ T cells sorted from blood, obtained in a trial of the OX40 agonist ivuxolimab. The V and J genes are TRBV28 and TRBJ2-7; 9 nucleotides agree with TRBD1. This CDR3 reads CASSSTLRDRDSYEQYF. In DNA, the CDR3 is TGTGCCAGCAGCAGCACCCTCAGGGACAGGGACTCCTACGAGCAGTACTTC. Supplemented by reference TRBV28 and TRBJ2-7, the full variable domain reads DVKVTQSSRYLVKRTGEKVFLECVQDMDHENMFWYRQDPGLGLRLIYFSYDVKMKEKGDIPEGYSVSREKKERFSLILESASTNQTSMYLCASSSTLRDRDSYEQYFGPGTRLTVT.